One sample yielded the 26 T cell receptor beta chains listed below, sequenced in a study of blood T cell repertoires in COVID-19. TCRdb's copy holds only in-frame clones and misses some; the assay was immunoSEQ multiplex PCR. Of hundreds of thousands of clones listed, around 88% are singletons. Sample: PBMCs or T cells enriched from blood (not recorded which). All receptors derive from a woman aged 40 to 50 who had recovered from COVID-19.

CDR3 in DNA: TGTGCCAGCAGTTTCCGATACAGGGTGGAAGTCAACACCGGGGAGCTGTTTTTT. This translates into CASSFRYRVEVNTGELFF. This sequence joins TRBV27 and TRBJ2-2; a weak D match, TRBD1 (6 bases). The V and J ends lost 3 bases and 2 bases respectively, with 19 bases between them. CDR3 length: 18 amino acids. Germline V gives CDR1 MNHEY, CDR2 SMNVEV (reference sequence).

V gene TRBV7-2 combines with J gene TRBJ2-7, with TRBD2 as a possible D gene (5 bases). Germline CDR1 is SGHTA and CDR2 is FQGNSA. The V end lost 8 bases, the J end lost 2 bases, and 13 bases lay between the germline ends. The CDR3 runs 13 residues. For the CDR3, the DNA is TGTGCCAGCTCCCTTGAGGGAACCTACGAGCAGTACTTC. This sequence encodes CASSLEGTYEQYF. Full variable domain (outside the CDR3, taken from reference TRBV7-2 and TRBJ2-7): GAGVSQSPSNKVTEKGKDVELRCDPISGHTALYWYRQSLGQGLEFLIYFQGNSAPDKSGLPSDRFSAERTGGSVSTLTIQRTQQEDSAVYLCASSLEGTYEQYFGPGTRLTVT.

This clone came up a few times. V is TRBV27 and J is TRBJ2-2; 9 bases map to TRBD2. The germline V gene encodes CDR1 MNHEY and CDR2 SMNVEV (reference sequence). This CDR3 region has 17 residues. Losses at the gene ends were 3 bases for V and 0 bases for J; bases not matched to a gene: 5. For the CDR3, the DNA is TGTGCCAGCAGTTTCATAGCGGGAGTGTCGAACACCGGGGAGCTGTTTTTT. This translates into CASSFIAGVSNTGELFF.

DNA of the CDR3: TGTGCCAGCAGCCAAGGGGGGACTAGCGGGAGGGATGAGCAGTTCTTC. It is translated as CASSQGGTSGRDEQFF. The rearrangement joins TRBV4-2 to TRBJ2-1; 16 bases line up with TRBD2. The CDR3 runs 16 residues. The ends lost 1 base at V and 8 bases at J; junction bases unmatched: 2. CDR1 and CDR2 from the germline V gene are LGHNA and YNFKEQ.

This sequence joins TRBV7-3 and TRBJ2-2; 10 bases are shared with TRBD2. The germline gives CDR1 SGHTA, CDR2 FQGTGA. Unmatched junction bases numbered 9, after V lost 5 bases and J lost 6 bases. The CDR3 covers 16 residues. The CDR3 here is CASSLGASGRAGELFF. Here the CDR3 DNA reads TGTGCCAGCAGCCTCGGAGCTAGCGGGAGAGCCGGGGAGCTGTTTTTT.

The gene calls are TRBV6-2 or TRBV6-3 and TRBJ2-7; D remains ambiguous. The germline V gene encodes CDR1 MNHEY and CDR2 SVGEGT. The V gene lost 0 bases and the J gene lost 0 bases, with 15 bases spanning the gap. The CDR3 is 17 residues long. CDR3 DNA sequence: TGTGCCAGCAGTTACTCGATTGGGCAGAAACGCTCCTACGAGCAGTACTTC. Encoded protein: CASSYSIGQKRSYEQYF.

This rearrangement joins TRBV7-3 to TRBJ2-5, with TRBD2 matching over 7 bases. There are 14 residues in the CDR3. V shed 4 bases and J 5 bases; nucleotides not matched to a gene: 7. Germline V gene sequence: CDR1 SGHTA, CDR2 FQGTGA. In DNA, the CDR3 is TGTGCCAGCAGCTCGTCGACTAGCAGGGAGACCCAGTACTTC. Translation gives CASSSSTSRETQYF.

V usage is TRBV18 and J usage is TRBJ1-3, with no clear D. With 2 bases removed from V and 4 bases from J, the gap between germline ends came to 6 bases. CDR3 size: 13 residues. Germline assignment: CDR1 KGHSH and CDR2 LQKENI. The CDR3 is CASSPGSGNTIYF. As DNA, the CDR3 is TGTGCCAGCTCACCAGGGAGCGGAAACACCATATATTTT.

The CDR3 reads CASSLVSGTGALYEQYF. The CDR3 DNA sequence: TGTGCCAGCAGCTTAGTGTCCGGGACAGGGGCCCTCTACGAGCAGTACTTC. The chain uses TRBV7-9 and TRBJ2-7, with 10 bases lining up with TRBD1. Trimming at V came to 1 base and at J to 3 bases, leaving 9 bases not matched to a gene. The CDR3 has 17 residues. The V gene's germline CDR1 is SEHNR and CDR2 FQNEAQ (reference sequence).

The J gene is TRBJ1-3, the V gene TRBV10-3; D might be TRBD1 (6 bases). Trimming cost V 3 bases and J 0 bases, with 9 bases left between them. Germline V gene lookup returns CDR1 ENHRY and CDR2 SYGVKD. The CDR3 length is 15 residues. CDR3 residues: CAISDEDSSGNTIYF. For the CDR3, the DNA is TGTGCCATCAGTGACGAGGACAGCTCTGGAAACACCATATATTTT.

The chain has TRBV7-8 and TRBJ1-1; D uncertain. This CDR3 contains 16 residues. With 5 bases removed from V and 0 bases from J, the gap between germline ends came to 16 bases. CDR1 is SGHVS and CDR2 is FQNEAQ in the germline V gene. Here the CDR3 reads CASSPLGIAMNTEAFF. The CDR3 DNA reads TGTGCCAGCAGCCCGCTTGGGATAGCGATGAACACTGAAGCTTTCTTT.

V usage is TRBV3-1 (or the pseudogene TRBV3-2) and J usage is TRBJ2-4, with 12 bases matching TRBD2. J was trimmed by 2 bases and V by 3 bases; bases with no gene match: 8. Per germline, CDR1 LGHDT and CDR2 YNNKEL (reference sequence). The CDR3 extends over 18 amino acids. The CDR3 region has the DNA TGTGCCAGCAGCCAGGCCCGTCTAGCGGGAGGGACCAAAAACATTCAGTACTTC. Translating it yields CASSQARLAGGTKNIQYF.

J is TRBJ1-6 and V is TRBV7-3; the match to TRBD1 covers 8 bases. Germline values: CDR1 SGHTA, CDR2 FQGTGA. With 0 bases clipped from V and 10 bases from J, the junction kept 5 bases outside the gene matches. CDR3 length equals 15 residues. CDR3 coding DNA: TGTGCCAGCAGCTTAACGGGTGGGACAGGCTCACCCCTCCACTTT. This codes for CASSLTGGTGSPLHF.

The J gene is TRBJ1-4, the V gene TRBV11-2; tentatively, D is TRBD1 (5 bases). Per the germline V gene, CDR1 is SGHAT and CDR2 is FQNNGV. CDR3 length equals 15 residues. V lost 4 bases, J lost 2 bases, and 11 bases lay in between. The CDR3: CASSSVTDTNEKLFF. As DNA, the CDR3 is TGTGCCAGCAGCTCAGTGACAGACACTAATGAAAAACTGTTTTTT.

The chain has TRBV4-1 and TRBJ1-1, with 10 bases lining up with TRBD1. With 4 bases clipped from V and 1 base from J, the junction kept 6 bases outside the gene matches. CDR3 length equals 16 residues. Per the germline V gene, CDR1 is MGHRA and CDR2 is YSYEKL. The CDR3 bases are TGCGCCAGCAGCCTGGGACAGGGGCTTAGGAACACTGAAGCTTTCTTT. Its protein is CASSLGQGLRNTEAFF.

CDR3 sequence: CASSLVISSSNQPQHF. CDR3 nucleotide sequence: TGTGCCAGCAGCTTAGTTATCAGTTCTAGCAATCAGCCCCAGCATTTT. The J gene is TRBJ1-5, the V gene TRBV7-8; D is ambiguous. This CDR3 has 16 amino acids. V lost 1 base, J lost 0 bases, and 10 bases lay in between. Germline-derived CDR1 and CDR2 are SGHVS and FQNEAQ.

V is TRBV28 and J is TRBJ2-1; D is possibly TRBD2 (5 bases). The CDR3 totals 12 residues. The V and J ends lost 9 bases and 2 bases respectively, with 8 bases between them. The germline gives CDR1 MDHEN, CDR2 SYDVKM. CDR3 sequence: CARDSAYNEQFF. DNA of the CDR3: TGTGCCAGGGACTCGGCCTACAATGAGCAGTTCTTC.

The CDR3 is CASRPQGAHQSYEQYF. The CDR3 DNA sequence: TGTGCCAGCAGACCTCAGGGGGCCCACCAATCTTACGAGCAGTACTTC. The chain combines TRBV28 with TRBJ2-7, with 8 nucleotides matching TRBD1. Trimming at V came to 6 bases and at J to 4 bases, leaving 14 bases not matched to a gene. Per germline, CDR1 MDHEN and CDR2 SYDVKM. The CDR3 loop spans 16 amino acids.

The rearrangement links TRBV11-3 to TRBJ2-1; 7 nucleotides match TRBD2. The CDR3 spans 17 residues. Germline V CDR1 and CDR2: SGHNT, YENEEA. V dropped 5 bases and J dropped 3; count of bases not matched to a gene: 13. DNA for the CDR3: TGTGCCAGCAGCCGCGGGGGTCTTGGGGACCGCTACAATGAGCAGTTCTTC. This gives the protein CASSRGGLGDRYNEQFF.

The CDR3 DNA reads as TGTGCCAGCAGCTCCATCAGGGTATCACCCCTCCACTTT. This translates into CASSSIRVSPLHF. The chain carries TRBV11-2 and TRBJ1-6, with D possibly TRBD1 on 5 matching bases. In germline, CDR1 is SGHAT, CDR2 FQNNGV. V shed 4 bases and J shed 10 bases, with 11 bases lying between them. The CDR3 spans 13 residues.

V is TRBV3-1 (or the pseudogene TRBV3-2) and J is TRBJ1-3; D unresolved. This CDR3 region has 16 residues. V lost 4 bases, J lost 0 bases, and 13 bases lay in between. Germline V lookup: CDR1 LGHDT, CDR2 YNNKEL (reference sequence). CDR3 amino acids: CASSRAPKSSGNTIYF. For the CDR3, the DNA is TGTGCCAGCAGCCGAGCCCCAAAGAGCTCTGGAAACACCATATATTTT.

This clone was detected once. The CDR3: CASSLMGLALVYNEQFF. CDR3 nucleotides: TGTGCCAGCAGCTTAATGGGACTAGCCTTAGTCTACAATGAGCAGTTCTTC. The chain employs TRBV7-6 and TRBJ2-1, with 9 positions matching TRBD2. The V gene's germline CDR1 is SGHVS and CDR2 FNYEAQ. Unmatched junction bases numbered 8, after V lost 2 bases and J lost 3 bases. The CDR3 is 17 residues long.

The chain carries TRBV2 and TRBJ2-1; 7 nucleotides agree with TRBD2. The V segment lost 7 bases and the J segment 3 bases; nucleotides outside the gene matches: 15. Germline CDR1 and CDR2: SNHLY and FYNNEI. The CDR3 sequence is 17 residues long. The CDR3 bases are TGTGCCAGCATCGACGGGACTACTGGAGCTATCTACAATGAGCAGTTCTTC. It translates to CASIDGTTGAIYNEQFF.

The chain has TRBV18 and TRBJ2-1; maybe TRBD1 (6 bases). This CDR3 spans 16 amino acids. V lost 3 bases, J lost 5 bases, and 17 bases lay in between. In germline, CDR1 is KGHSH, CDR2 LQKENI. In nucleotides, the CDR3 is TGTGCCAGCTCACCTTTCCAGGGACAATCGAACAATGAGCAGTTCTTC. Its translation: CASSPFQGQSNNEQFF.

This chain connects TRBV11-3 to TRBJ2-1, with 11 bases lining up with TRBD2. V was clipped by 1 base and J by 7 bases; unmatched bases: 9. The CDR3 contains 17 residues. The germline gives CDR1 SGHNT, CDR2 YENEEA. DNA for the CDR3: TGTGCCAGCAGCTTAGGGGGTAGCGGGAGGGCCGAGAATGAGCAGTTCTTC. This sequence encodes CASSLGGSGRAENEQFF.

This clone was observed a handful of times. This chain connects TRBV19 to TRBJ2-7; TRBD1 agrees at 7 bases. V was clipped by 6 bases and J by 2 bases; unmatched bases: 13. Germline CDR1 reads LNHDA; CDR2 reads SQIVND (reference sequence). The CDR3 length is 16 residues. DNA for the CDR3: TGTGCCAGTAGAAGGAAGGGAGACAGGGCAGCCTACGAGCAGTACTTC. This sequence encodes CASRRKGDRAAYEQYF.